This TCR beta chain was captured in a study of T cell repertoires in cytomegalovirus infection. Study-wide background: Public TCR beta signatures marked donors with CMV infection and the matching HLA. General study points: HLA-C-restricted CMV clonotypes gave the most frequent clonotype in two of eight donors. Frequencies of public TCR beta families were cumulated, and this identified carriers of CMV plus the relevant HLA.

Notes on this clonotype: The antigen is not known.

This CDR3 spans 17 amino acids. The germline V gene has CDR1 MNHEY and CDR2 SMNVEV (reference sequence). The J segment lost 7 bases and the V segment lost 3 bases, leaving 15 bases of the junction unmatched. TCRdb used MiXCR to reprocess the reads, holding one entry per CDR3 protein. The sample lists 450,000 to 650,000 distinct CDR3 sequences, about 25% occurring once. Sequenced input: PBMCs. J is TRBJ2-5 and V is TRBV27; 9 nucleotides agree with TRBD1. The sequence was obtained from a human donor in good health (CMV status not recorded). Some clones in this sample may be carry-over from other donors' samples. The chain's CDR3 is CASSFMRGDRVGGTQYF. Here the CDR3 DNA reads TGTGCCAGCAGTTTTATGAGGGGGGACAGGGTCGGCGGGACCCAGTACTTC.